One sample yielded the 7 T cell receptor beta chains listed below, sequenced in a study of T cells of healthy individuals. TCRdb re-called the 5' RACE reads through MiXCR, storing one row per CDR3 protein. The table lists 65,000 to 95,000 distinct CDR3 sequences, approximately 4.7% of them singletons, with 7.5% in the top ten. These receptors were taken from a female donor in good health.

Ten or more counts support this clonotype. This rearrangement joins TRBV7-6 to TRBJ2-5; a possible D gene is TRBD2 (6 bases). Germline V gives CDR1 SGHVS, CDR2 FNYEAQ. The CDR3 sequence is 15 residues long. V was trimmed by 5 bases and J by 2 bases, leaving 15 bases between them. CDR3 sequence reads: CASSLGTGTQETQYF. DNA for the CDR3: TGTGCCAGCAGCCTGGGTACCGGGACTCAAGAGACCCAGTACTTC. Supplemented by reference TRBV7-6 and TRBJ2-5, the full variable domain reads GAGVSQSPRYKVTKRGQDVALRCDPISGHVSLYWYRQALGQGPEFLTYFNYEAQQDKSGLPNDRFSAERPEGSISTLTIQRTEQRDSAMYRCASSLGTGTQETQYFGPGTRLLVL.

This clonotype showed up many times. V usage is TRBV7-9 and J usage is TRBJ2-7; D is ambiguous. The germline V and J ends were trimmed by 5 bases and 5 bases, with 7 bases remaining between them. Germline values: CDR1 SEHNR, CDR2 FQNEAQ (reference sequence). The CDR3 consists of 11 residues. CDR3 in DNA: TGTGCCAGCAGCCCGGTAGACGAGCAGTACTTC. Its protein product is CASSPVDEQYF.

This clonotype has a count of ten or more. The rearrangement links TRBV6-5 to TRBJ2-7; TRBD1 is a possible D gene (5 bases). The CDR3 runs to 13 residues. Trimming took 0 bases from V and 4 from J, leaving 7 bases between them. CDR1 is MNHEY and CDR2 is SVGAGI in the germline V gene. CDR3: CASSYSRAYEQYF. CDR3 nucleotides: TGTGCCAGCAGTTACTCCAGGGCGTACGAGCAGTACTTC.

In this sample, this clonotype turned up many times. This rearrangement joins TRBV15 to TRBJ1-5; D gene unclear. The CDR3 extends over 13 amino acids. The V and J ends lost 5 bases and 1 base respectively, with 6 bases between them. CDR1 and CDR2 (germline): LNHNV, YYDKDF (reference sequence). CDR3 in amino acids: CATSSLSNQPQHF. The CDR3 coding sequence is TGTGCCACCAGCTCACTAAGCAATCAGCCCCAGCATTTT. Looking up the rest from reference TRBV15 and TRBJ1-5 gives the full variable domain: DAMVIQNPRYQVTQFGKPVTLSCSQTLNHNVMYWYQQKSSQAPKLLFHYYDKDFNNEADTPDNFQSRRPNTSFCFLDIRSPGLGDTAMYLCATSSLSNQPQHFGDGTRLSIL.

The chain couples TRBV6-1 to TRBJ1-2; D remains ambiguous. Germline V CDR1 and CDR2: MNHNS, SASEGT. Trimming pared 10 bases from V and 5 bases from J, leaving 17 bases between. The CDR3 runs to 13 residues. CDR3 in DNA: TGTGCCACCTTAGCCGCACTTTGGTATGGCTACACCTTC. This sequence encodes CATLAALWYGYTF.

The table lists this clonotype with a few counts. The chain uses TRBV29-1 and TRBJ2-2, with TRBD2 matching 7 bases. This CDR3 spans 12 amino acids. Germline assignment: CDR1 SQVTM and CDR2 ANQGSEA. The CDR3 nucleotides are TGCTACGCGGGGGACAACACCGGGGAGCTGTTTTTT. Translated, it gives CYAGDNTGELFF.

This clonotype appeared a few times. The V gene is TRBV5-1, the J gene TRBJ2-7, with TRBD2 matching over 13 bases. V lost 0 bases, J lost 4 bases, and 4 bases stayed unmatched. The germline gives CDR1 SGHRS, CDR2 YFSETQ. The CDR3 spans 16 residues. The CDR3 is CASSLEGLAGSYEQYF. The CDR3 DNA is TGCGCCAGCAGCTTGGAGGGACTAGCGGGATCGTACGAGCAGTACTTC.